These 15 T cell receptor beta chains share one sample of origin, sequenced in a study of read filtering for tumor transcriptome and immune sequencing. This library used around 400 ng RNA and molecular barcoded adaptors spanning alpha/delta and beta/gamma chains. TCRdb reanalysed the reads using MiXCR and keeps one entry per CDR3 protein. The profile covers about 46,000 distinct CDR3 sequences, with around 12% appearing a single time and about 14% taken by the ten largest. Specimen: a population of CD138-negative cells sorted from bone marrow. The receptor set was obtained from a donor over 35 with multiple myeloma.

This clonotype was found many times. The rearrangement links TRBV29-1 to TRBJ2-5; D might be TRBD1 (6 bases). The CDR3 runs 11 residues. Trimming took off 8 bases at V and 5 bases at J, with 12 bases between the two ends. Germline V gives CDR1 SQVTM, CDR2 ANQGSEA. CDR3 residues: CSPGRGETQYF. The CDR3, as DNA: TGCAGCCCCGGCAGGGGTGAGACCCAGTACTTC.

This clonotype showed up many times. The chain has TRBV3-1 and TRBJ2-7, with 9 bases aligning to TRBD2. CDR3 length equals 15 residues. In germline, CDR1 is LGHDT, CDR2 YNNKEL (reference sequence). V shed 0 bases and J 7 bases; nucleotides not matched to a gene: 7. CDR3 region: CASSQELAGGREQYF. The CDR3 nucleotides are TGTGCCAGCAGCCAAGAACTAGCGGGCGGGCGGGAGCAGTACTTC.

This clonotype occurred many times. The genes are TRBV29-1 and TRBJ2-3; tentative D call: TRBD1 (6 bases). Trimming stripped 4 bases from V and 2 bases from J, with 7 bases between. CDR1 and CDR2 (germline): SQVTM, ANQGSEA. This CDR3 has 12 residues. In nucleotides, the CDR3 is TGCAGCGTTGGGACAGACACAGATACGCAGTATTTT. Translating it yields CSVGTDTDTQYF.

In this sample, this clonotype turned up many times. V gene TRBV10-3 combines with J gene TRBJ1-1; D perhaps matches TRBD1 (5 bases). This CDR3 region has 13 residues. Per the germline V gene, CDR1 is ENHRY and CDR2 is SYGVKD. Trimming cost V 10 bases and J 0 bases, with 12 bases left between them. CDR3 amino acids: CATAGTVNTEAFF. The CDR3 bases are TGTGCCACCGCCGGGACGGTGAACACTGAAGCTTTCTTT.

As concerns this clonotype: This may be a read error: a much more frequent sequence differs by one nucleotide. As the CDR3 is not closed by the conserved phenylalanine or tryptophan, this likely results from a read error. The V call is TRBV28, the J call TRBJ1-3; D perhaps matches TRBD1 (6 bases). The CDR3 runs 15 residues. Germline values: CDR1 MDHEN, CDR2 SYDVKM. The ends were cut back, 7 bases at V and 1 base at J, with 14 bases in the middle. The DNA of the CDR3 is TGTGCCAGCACGGACGGGGGCTTGTCTGGAAACACCATATATTCT. This sequence encodes CASTDGGLSGNTIYS.

This clonotype was seen only a few times. A much larger clone lies one base from this, so it may be a read error. The V gene is TRBV19, the J gene TRBJ1-2; TRBD1 is a possible D gene (6 bases). Germline CDR1 is LNHDA and CDR2 is SQIVND (reference sequence). This CDR3 spans 14 amino acids. CDR3 DNA sequence: TGTGCCAGTAGTACCGGAGGGGGATGGCATGGCCACACCTTC. This encodes CASSTGGGWHGHTF.

This clonotype was counted at least ten times. The genes are TRBV24-1 and TRBJ2-4; 11 bases line up with TRBD1. The CDR3 has 17 residues. Germline V lookup: CDR1 KGHDR, CDR2 SFDVKD. J lost 2 bases, V lost 3 bases, and 5 bases had no gene match. The CDR3 sequence: CATSDGTGGDTKNIQYF. The CDR3 nucleotides read TGTGCCACCAGTGATGGGACAGGGGGAGACACCAAAAACATTCAGTACTTC.

Of note for this clonotype: A much more abundant neighbour one base away suggests this may be a read error. Lacking the conserved final phenylalanine or tryptophan, this CDR3 likely reflects a read error. This sequence joins TRBV11-3 and TRBJ2-1; TRBD2 aligns across 13 bases. This CDR3 is built from 15 residues. Germline loops: CDR1 SGHNT, CDR2 YENEEA. The ends lost 6 bases at V and 7 bases at J; junction bases unmatched: 6. In DNA, the CDR3 is TGTGCCAGCAGAGAGACGGGACTAGCGGGAAATGAGCAGTTCCTC. This translates into CASRETGLAGNEQFL.

CDR3 bases: TGCGCCAGCAGCCTGACAGGGATAGAGACCCAGTACTTC. As protein: CASSLTGIETQYF. V gene TRBV5-1 combines with J gene TRBJ2-5, with 7 bases identical to TRBD1. From germline, CDR1 is SGHRS and CDR2 YFSETQ. CDR3 length equals 13 residues. The V and J ends lost 4 bases and 4 bases, in that order; junction bases with no gene match: 4.

This clonotype came up many times. One junction end does not reproduce the germline sequence, and a read error may be involved. The V and J genes are TRBV7-8 and TRBJ1-1; D is perhaps TRBD1 (6 bases). The germline V gene has CDR1 SGHVS and CDR2 FQNEAQ. The CDR3 totals 17 residues. The CDR3: CASSLAGAGWALTEALF. The CDR3 DNA follows: TGTGCCAGCAGCTTAGCGGGGGCAGGGTGGGCCCTCACTGAAGCTCTCTTT.

This clonotype appeared many times. The chain is built from TRBV29-1 and TRBJ2-3; D may be TRBD2 (6 bases). Germline V CDR1 and CDR2: SQVTM, ANQGSEA. There are 15 residues in the CDR3. The V end was cut by 7 bases, the J end by 0 bases, with 17 bases between. This chain's CDR3 is CSAAGGGGSTDTQYF. The DNA for the CDR3 is TGCAGCGCAGCCGGGGGAGGCGGGAGCACAGATACGCAGTATTTT.

This clonotype showed up many times. The rearrangement uses TRBV12-3 or TRBV12-4 and TRBJ2-7, with D possibly matching TRBD2 (6 bases). This CDR3 contains 19 residues. V was cut by 4 bases and J by 1 base, with 26 bases left in between. The CDR3 DNA reads TGTGCCAGCAGTTGGTTTGCGGGCGGGATAGGAAGATGGTCCTACGAGCAGTACTTC. Amino acids: CASSWFAGGIGRWSYEQYF.

This clonotype was detected many times. V usage is TRBV30 and J usage is TRBJ1-1; D possibly corresponds to TRBD1 (5 bases). The length of the CDR3 is 10 residues. Deletions cut 4 bases from V and 11 bases from J, with 11 bases between. Germline V gene sequence: CDR1 GTSNPN, CDR2 SVGIG (reference sequence). CDR3 region: CAWISGMAFF. The CDR3, as DNA: TGTGCCTGGATTTCAGGGATGGCTTTCTTT.

This clonotype was counted many times. This chain connects TRBV12-3 or TRBV12-4 to TRBJ2-1, with TRBD1 as a possible D gene (6 bases). The V end was cut by 5 bases, the J end by 4 bases, with 12 bases between. CDR3 size: 14 residues. CDR3 DNA sequence: TGTGCCAGCAGTCCCGGACAGAATTACAATGAGCAGTTCTTC. It translates to CASSPGQNYNEQFF.

There are a few counts of this clonotype. The junction does not match germline at one end; this may be a read error. The rearrangement uses TRBV5-1 and TRBJ2-1; no firm D call. Germline CDR1 SGHRS, CDR2 YFSETQ. This CDR3 contains 12 residues. CDR3 sequence reads: CAGSARGDEQFF. The CDR3 DNA sequence: TGCGCCGGCAGCGCCCGAGGCGATGAGCAGTTCTTC.